This T cell receptor (beta chain) was sequenced during a study of Ad26.COV2.S vaccination and SARS-CoV-2 variants. With 4 bases removed from V and 3 bases from J, the gap between germline ends came to 17 bases. The V gene's germline CDR1 is SGHNT and CDR2 YYREEE (reference sequence). The CDR3 has 15 amino acids. Repertoires were generated with immunoSEQ multiplex PCR, while TCRdb's copy carries only in-frame clones and drops some. The repertoire includes over 300,000 clones, roughly four fifths of them detected once, and about 7.1% sits in the top ten. Treatment reported: some 20 received Ad26.COV2.S at low or high dose, single or two shots; about 5 received placebo; per-sample allocation not given. Collection of samples fell on day 63 after the first vaccine or placebo injection.

The TCR originated in a person between 18 and 65 years old who received the Ad26.COV2.S COVID-19 vaccine or a placebo. Sample: peripheral blood, taken in a trial of Ad26.COV2.S vaccine versus placebo. V is TRBV5-4 and J is TRBJ2-7; weak D call: TRBD1 (5 bases). CDR3 sequence (DNA): TGTGCCAGCAGCCCGCCTCCAGGGAACAACTACGAGCAGTACTTC. Amino acid sequence: CASSPPPGNNYEQYF.